This TCR beta chain appears in the sequencing data of a study of cytomegalovirus exposure and HLA in healthy donors. Study conclusions and caveats: For cytomegalovirus status, the classifier reportedly gave diagnoses with high specificity and sensitivity.

Points on this clone: Its specificity is unknown.

This CDR3 has 15 residues. Germline CDR1 reads LGHNA; CDR2 reads YNFKEQ. Deletions cut 0 bases from V and 2 bases from J, with 8 bases between. Primers: 60 Vbeta forward and 13 Jbeta reverse. The table came from immunoSEQ multiplex PCR; TCRdb's copy has only in-frame clones and leaves some out. The sample's table shows tens of thousands of clones. This TCR came from a human donor in good health. The sequenced sample was PBMCs. The chain employs TRBV4-2 and TRBJ1-3; D is unresolved. The CDR3 DNA is TGTGCCAGCAGCCAAGAACGGGGAGCTGGAAACACCATATATTTT. It translates to CASSQERGAGNTIYF.